The entry below gives a single T cell receptor beta chain sequence along with its context. Its specificity is not known. This record comes from a study of cytomegalovirus exposure and HLA in healthy donors. Study results and caveats: In a later analysis, CMV-associated beta chains were mostly HLA-associated, it appeared. The only immune exposure information that was available was CMV serostatus. As a later analysis showed, several of the most significant clusters appeared to be linked to common viral pathogens.

The PCR made use of 60 Vbeta and 13 Jbeta primers. This table comes from immunoSEQ multiplex PCR, and its TCRdb copy is limited to in-frame clones, with some not included. The sample has 200,000 to 250,000 clones, approximately 82% seen once. From germline, CDR1 is LNHDA and CDR2 SQIVND (reference sequence). Unmatched junction bases numbered 2, after V lost 4 bases and J lost 1 base. The CDR3 covers 14 residues. The clonotype comes from a woman aged 40-49 years in good health and CMV-seronegative. The rearrangement joins TRBV19 to TRBJ1-1; 8 nucleotides agree with TRBD1. Specimen: PBMCs. DNA for the CDR3: TGTGCCAGTAGTACAGGGGGCGAGAACACTGAAGCTTTCTTT. It codes for CASSTGGENTEAFF.